Following are 27 T cell receptor beta chains from one sample sequenced in a study of blood T cell repertoires in COVID-19. Clones were read by immunoSEQ multiplex PCR, and TCRdb kept only the in-frame ones, dropping some. The table has roughly 440,000 clones, roughly 88% seen once. The sample consisted of peripheral blood. Receptor source: a woman aged 45 to 65 with COVID-19, enrolled during active disease.

The chain joins TRBV6-6 to TRBJ2-4; D uncertain. V shed 4 bases and J shed 4 bases, with 8 bases lying between them. The germline CDR1 and CDR2 sequences are MNHNY and SVGAGI (reference sequence). The CDR3 covers 13 residues. CDR3 in amino acids: CASSLESKNIQYF. The DNA of the CDR3 is TGTGCCAGCAGTTTAGAGAGTAAAAACATTCAGTACTTC.

The chain carries TRBV4-1 and TRBJ2-3; the match to TRBD2 covers 11 bases. Germline V CDR1 and CDR2: MGHRA, YSYEKL. The junction had 1 base not matched to a gene; V was cut back by 4 bases and J by 4 bases. CDR3 length: 14 amino acids. This chain's CDR3 is CASSRLAGSDTQYF. CDR3 DNA sequence: TGCGCCAGCAGCCGACTAGCGGGGTCAGATACGCAGTATTTT.

This rearrangement joins TRBV5-1 to TRBJ2-3, with 11 bases identical to TRBD1. Germline loops: CDR1 SGHRS, CDR2 YFSETQ. Germline trimming cut 0 bases from V and 5 bases from J; bases unmatched to any gene: 11. CDR3 length: 18 residues. The CDR3 sequence: CASSLGRDRGTYEDTQYF. CDR3 nucleotide sequence: TGCGCCAGCAGCTTGGGCAGGGACAGGGGGACCTACGAAGATACGCAGTATTTT.

The table lists this clone with a few counts. This sequence joins TRBV2 and TRBJ1-1, with D possibly being TRBD1 (6 bases). The CDR3 consists of 13 residues. From germline, CDR1 is SNHLY and CDR2 FYNNEI. Between the trimmed V and J ends, which lost 9 bases and 4 bases, there was a span of 15 bases. This chain's CDR3 is CASAPQGPTEAFF. DNA of the CDR3: TGTGCCAGTGCCCCGCAGGGGCCCACTGAAGCTTTCTTT. The full variable domain, completed using reference TRBV2 and TRBJ1-1, is EPEVTQTPSHQVTQMGQEVILRCVPISNHLYFYWYRQILGQKVEFLVSFYNNEISEKSEIFDDQFSVERPDGSNFTLKIRSTKLEDSAMYFCASAPQGPTEAFFGQGTRLTVV.

This clone was counted once. The rearrangement links TRBV28 to TRBJ2-7; TRBD1 matches at 7 bases. CDR3 size: 14 residues. V dropped 8 bases and J dropped 2; count of bases not matched to a gene: 9. CDR1 is MDHEN, CDR2 SYDVKM, per germline. This chain's CDR3 is CASVRTGSTYEQYF. The CDR3 nucleotides are TGTGCCAGCGTCCGGACAGGATCAACCTACGAGCAGTACTTC.

The chain is built from TRBV2 and TRBJ1-6; 7 positions match TRBD1. CDR3 size: 16 residues. The germline gives CDR1 SNHLY, CDR2 FYNNEI. Trimming at V came to 7 bases and at J to 7 bases, leaving 13 bases not matched to a gene. CDR3 DNA: TGTGCCAGCACCCTGACCTGGACAGGCGAGAATTCACCCCTCCACTTT. It yields the protein CASTLTWTGENSPLHF.

V and J are TRBV4-1 and TRBJ1-5; 7 bases are shared with TRBD1. The CDR3 runs 16 residues. Germline loops: CDR1 MGHRA, CDR2 YSYEKL. Trimming at V came to 1 base and at J to 7 bases, leaving 10 bases not matched to a gene. Here the CDR3 reads CASSQVGDRGGQPQHF. The CDR3 DNA is TGCGCCAGCAGCCAAGTAGGGGACAGAGGTGGGCAGCCCCAGCATTTT.

CDR3 nucleotides: TGTGCCTCTGGACAGGGGCACTCCTACGAGCAGTACTTC. This codes for CASGQGHSYEQYF. The chain combines TRBV30 with TRBJ2-7, with 9 bases matching TRBD1. CDR1 and CDR2 from the germline V gene are GTSNPN and SVGIG (reference sequence). The V segment lost 7 bases and the J segment 0 bases; nucleotides outside the gene matches: 4. This CDR3 has 13 amino acids.

The chain couples TRBV7-2 to TRBJ1-5; 7 bases are shared with TRBD1. Per germline, CDR1 SGHTA and CDR2 FQGNSA. V lost 5 bases and J lost 3; bases outside the gene matches: 7. CDR3 length: 15 amino acids. CDR3 nucleotide sequence: TGTGCCAGCAGCCCTCGAACAGGGGACAATCAGCCCCAGCATTTT. It encodes CASSPRTGDNQPQHF.

The chain recombines TRBV5-1 with TRBJ1-1, with a weak D call TRBD1 (6 bases). The V gene's germline CDR1 is SGHRS and CDR2 YFSETQ. Trimming shortened V by 3 bases and J by 7 bases, and 13 bases separated the two germline ends. This CDR3 spans 13 amino acids. CDR3 coding DNA: TGCGCCAGCAGCTCTATATTAGGGGGTGAAGCTTTCTTT. Translation: CASSSILGGEAFF.

This clone was counted between two and nine times. This rearrangement joins TRBV18 to TRBJ2-7, with 12 bases matching TRBD1. The germline V gene encodes CDR1 KGHSH and CDR2 LQKENI. This CDR3 contains 16 residues. The junction had 8 bases not matched to a gene; V was cut back by 4 bases and J by 4 bases. DNA for the CDR3: TGTGCCAGCTCACAGGGGACAGGGGGCTTAAGGTACGAGCAGTACTTC. It yields the protein CASSQGTGGLRYEQYF.

This CDR3 is CASSLLGGLDIQYF. The CDR3 DNA sequence: TGTGCCAGCAGCTTACTTGGGGGGTTGGACATTCAGTACTTC. V usage is TRBV7-2 and J usage is TRBJ2-4, with D maybe TRBD2 (6 bases). Per the germline V gene, CDR1 is SGHTA and CDR2 is FQGNSA. Trimming left V 2 bases short and J 8 bases short, with 13 bases between. The CDR3 is 14 amino acids.

This chain joins TRBV27 and TRBJ1-1, with 8 bases fitting TRBD1. Germline values: CDR1 MNHEY, CDR2 SMNVEV (reference sequence). CDR3 length equals 13 residues. The junction had 3 bases not matched to a gene; V was cut back by 4 bases and J by 5 bases. The DNA for the CDR3 is TGTGCCAGCAGTTGGACAGGGCGGACTGAAGCTTTCTTT. Translated, it gives CASSWTGRTEAFF.

The chain uses TRBV18 and TRBJ1-4; 7 bases map to TRBD1. This CDR3 has 15 amino acids. Germline CDR1 is KGHSH and CDR2 is LQKENI. V lost 3 bases and J lost 6; bases outside the gene matches: 7. DNA of the CDR3: TGTGCCAGCTCACCGAGACAGGGAAGCGATGAAAAACTGTTTTTT. Amino acid sequence: CASSPRQGSDEKLFF.

This clone occurred once. The genes are TRBV19 and TRBJ1-1, with D possibly matching TRBD1 (6 bases). Looked up from germline, CDR1 is LNHDA and CDR2 is SQIVND (reference sequence). V lost 3 bases and J 1 base, leaving 24 bases between the germline ends. The CDR3 spans 19 residues. The CDR3 is CASSIPRGGPERTNTEAFF. Here the CDR3 DNA reads TGTGCCAGTAGTATCCCCCGGGGGGGCCCCGAACGGACGAACACTGAAGCTTTCTTT.

The chain has TRBV6-5 and TRBJ1-6; TRBD1 aligns across 8 bases. Germline trimming cut 5 bases from V and 10 bases from J; bases unmatched to any gene: 10. Germline CDR1 MNHEY, CDR2 SVGAGI. This CDR3 comprises 15 residues. CDR3 DNA: TGTGCCAGCAGTCGACTCGGGACAGGCGGCTCACCCCTCCACTTT. Translation gives CASSRLGTGGSPLHF.

The J gene is TRBJ1-3, the V gene TRBV6-5; the match to TRBD1 covers 9 bases. The germline gives CDR1 MNHEY, CDR2 SVGAGI. The CDR3 extends over 14 amino acids. V gave up 5 bases and J gave up 2 bases; unmatched junction bases: 1. Here the CDR3 reads CASSTGGPGNTIYF. For the CDR3, the DNA is TGTGCCAGCAGTACAGGGGGCCCTGGAAACACCATATATTTT.

The chain recombines TRBV4-2 with TRBJ2-3; D might be TRBD1 (6 bases). CDR3 length: 13 amino acids. Germline lookup yields CDR1 LGHNA and CDR2 YNFKEQ. V lost 0 bases to trimming and J lost 10 bases, with 11 bases between them. Written as DNA, the CDR3 is TGTGCCAGCAGCCAAGATTCAGGGGTCTCGCAGTATTTT. Residues: CASSQDSGVSQYF.

The V gene is TRBV2, the J gene TRBJ1-5; no reliable D call. The CDR3 has 14 residues. Deletions cut 3 bases from V and 3 bases from J, with 9 bases between. CDR1 and CDR2 from the germline V gene are SNHLY and FYNNEI. CDR3 DNA: TGTGCCAGCAGTGATCCGGGTTTCAATCAGCCCCAGCATTTT. Its protein product is CASSDPGFNQPQHF.

V is TRBV12-5 and J is TRBJ2-3; 9 nucleotides agree with TRBD1. Trimming cost V 2 bases and J 2 bases; bases outside gene matches: 14. Germline V CDR1 and CDR2: LGHNT, FRNRAP. The CDR3 runs 19 residues. CDR3 nucleotides: TGTGCTAGTGGTTTGTACAGGGGGCTGGCGAAGCCAAACACAGATACGCAGTATTTT. This translates into CASGLYRGLAKPNTDTQYF.

The chain combines TRBV6-4 with TRBJ2-3, with D unresolved. Per germline, CDR1 MRHNA and CDR2 SNTAGT. CDR3 length equals 15 residues. Trimming shortened V by 5 bases and J by 6 bases, and 18 bases separated the two germline ends. The CDR3 DNA follows: TGTGCCAGCAGTCCGACCGGGTCCCAGTCCGATACGCAGTATTTT. It is translated as CASSPTGSQSDTQYF.

The J gene is TRBJ2-3, the V gene TRBV3-1 (or the pseudogene TRBV3-2); D not resolved. Germline V lookup: CDR1 LGHDT, CDR2 YNNKEL (reference sequence). There are 14 residues in the CDR3. V was trimmed by 6 bases and J by 5 bases, leaving 15 bases between them. The CDR3 here is CASSDLPRGDTQYF. The CDR3 DNA is TGTGCCAGCAGTGACTTACCCCGCGGAGATACGCAGTATTTT.

The V call is TRBV2, the J call TRBJ2-1, with 7 bases that match TRBD1. Germline V gene sequence: CDR1 SNHLY, CDR2 FYNNEI. Losses at the gene ends were 8 bases for V and 4 bases for J; bases not matched to a gene: 5. This CDR3 is 13 amino acids long. Here the CDR3 reads CASGRDSYNEQFF. In DNA, the CDR3 is TGTGCCAGCGGCCGGGACAGTTACAATGAGCAGTTCTTC.

The rearrangement joins TRBV3-1 (or the pseudogene TRBV3-2) to TRBJ1-1; the D is unclear. Germline lookup yields CDR1 LGHDT and CDR2 YNNKEL (reference sequence). The CDR3 is made up of 15 amino acids. With 1 base removed from V and 5 bases from J, the gap between germline ends came to 14 bases. CDR3 sequence: CASSQGLAVGTEAFF. CDR3 in DNA: TGTGCCAGCAGCCAAGGTCTCGCGGTCGGGACTGAAGCTTTCTTT.

This clone turned up a few times. The rearrangement joins TRBV3-1 (or the pseudogene TRBV3-2) to TRBJ1-3; D is possibly TRBD1 (5 bases). The CDR3 runs to 16 residues. V lost 6 bases, J lost 4 bases, and 19 bases lay in between. CDR1 and CDR2 from the germline V gene are LGHDT and YNNKEL (reference sequence). The CDR3 reads CASSRNPQGSGNTIYF. As DNA, the CDR3 is TGTGCCAGCAGTCGCAACCCTCAGGGATCCGGAAACACCATATATTTT.

The CDR3 is CASNSRGLGAGELFF. CDR3 nucleotide sequence: TGTGCCAGCAACAGCAGGGGGCTTGGGGCCGGGGAGCTGTTTTTT. The chain employs TRBV6-5 and TRBJ2-2; 8 bases agree with TRBD1. The CDR3 length is 15 residues. V lost 7 bases, J lost 6 bases, and 10 bases stayed unmatched. CDR1 is MNHEY and CDR2 is SVGAGI in the germline V gene.

The rearrangement joins TRBV7-9 to TRBJ1-5; perhaps TRBD1 as D (5 bases). Trimming took 1 base from V and 3 from J, leaving 13 bases between them. The CDR3 is 16 amino acids. Germline V gene sequence: CDR1 SEHNR, CDR2 FQNEAQ (reference sequence). The CDR3 is CASSLDEGGANQPQHF. The CDR3, as DNA: TGTGCCAGCAGCTTAGATGAGGGAGGGGCCAATCAGCCCCAGCATTTT.